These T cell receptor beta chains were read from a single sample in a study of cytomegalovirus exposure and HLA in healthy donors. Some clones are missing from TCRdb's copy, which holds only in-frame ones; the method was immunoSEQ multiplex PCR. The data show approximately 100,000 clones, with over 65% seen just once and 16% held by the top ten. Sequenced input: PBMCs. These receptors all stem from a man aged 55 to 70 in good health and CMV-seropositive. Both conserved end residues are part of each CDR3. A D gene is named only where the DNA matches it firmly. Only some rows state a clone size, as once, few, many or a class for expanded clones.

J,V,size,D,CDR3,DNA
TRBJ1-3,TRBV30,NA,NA,CAWSAATGTGNTIYF,TGTGCCTGGAGTGCCGCGACGGGGACAGGAAACACCATATATTTT
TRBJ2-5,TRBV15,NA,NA,CATSRGNTGLKIRETQYF,TGTGCCACCAGCAGAGGAAACACGGGACTCAAGATTAGAGAGACCCAGTACTTC
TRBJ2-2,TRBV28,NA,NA,CASINGGGANTGELFF,TGTGCCAGCATCAACGGCGGCGGGGCGAACACCGGGGAGCTGTTTTTT
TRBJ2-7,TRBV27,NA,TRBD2,CASSLTLAGAYYEQYF,TGTGCCAGCAGCCTTACTTTAGCGGGGGCGTACTACGAGCAGTACTTC
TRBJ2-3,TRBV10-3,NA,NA,CAINSGVLTDTQYF,TGTGCCATAAATTCAGGGGTCCTCACAGATACGCAGTATTTT
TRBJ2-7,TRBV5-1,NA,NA,CASSLAPEYEQYF,TGCGCCAGCAGCTTGGCCCCGGAGTACGAGCAGTACTTC
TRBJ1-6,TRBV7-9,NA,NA,CASSPAGDSPLHF,TGTGCCAGCAGCCCAGCGGGGGATTCACCCCTCCACTTT
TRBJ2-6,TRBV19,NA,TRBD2,CASSALAGGLGANVLTF,TGTGCCAGTAGTGCACTAGCGGGGGGGCTCGGGGCCAACGTCCTGACTTTC
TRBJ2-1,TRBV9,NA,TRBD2,CASSPLPSGGALGNEQFF,TGTGCCAGCAGCCCCCTGCCTAGCGGGGGGGCATTGGGCAATGAGCAGTTCTTC
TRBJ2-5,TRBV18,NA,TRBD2,CASSRGGLQETQYF,TGTGCCAGCTCCCGCGGGGGGCTCCAAGAGACCCAGTACTTC
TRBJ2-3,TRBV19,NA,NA,CASSIAPLSVTDTQYF,TGTGCCAGTAGTATAGCTCCTCTTTCCGTCACAGATACGCAGTATTTT
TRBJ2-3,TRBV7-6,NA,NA,CASSPPVSSRTDTQYF,TGTGCCAGCAGCCCACCCGTTAGCAGCCGCACAGATACGCAGTATTTT
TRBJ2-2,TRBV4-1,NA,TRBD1,CASSQLGTGLTGELFF,TGCGCCAGCAGCCAATTGGGGACAGGGCTAACCGGGGAGCTGTTTTTT
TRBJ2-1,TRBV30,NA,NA,CAWSGGLPSVASYNEQFF,TGTGCCTGGAGCGGCGGGTTACCCAGCGTTGCCTCCTACAATGAGCAGTTCTTC
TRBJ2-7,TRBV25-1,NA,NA,CASRETGYEQYF,TGTGCCAGCAGGGAGACAGGCTACGAGCAGTACTTC
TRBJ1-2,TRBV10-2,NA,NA,CASRAKTDNYGYTF,TGCGCCAGCAGGGCTAAGACTGATAACTATGGCTACACCTTC
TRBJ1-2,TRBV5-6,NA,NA,CASSLGVLTLRYGYTF,TGTGCCAGCAGCTTGGGGGTACTGACTCTGCGGTATGGCTACACCTTC
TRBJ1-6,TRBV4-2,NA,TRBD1,CASSDRRGYNSPLHF,TGTGCCAGCTCGGACAGGAGAGGCTATAATTCACCCCTCCACTTT
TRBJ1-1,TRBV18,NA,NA,CASSPYQGLNTEAFF,TGTGCCAGCTCACCATATCAGGGATTGAACACTGAAGCTTTCTTT
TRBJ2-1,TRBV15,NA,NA,CATSRPIGSSNEQFF,TGTGCCACCAGCAGACCCATAGGGAGCTCCAATGAGCAGTTCTTC
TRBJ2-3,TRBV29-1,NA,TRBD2,CSVVWGGDTQYF,TGCAGCGTTGTTTGGGGGGGGGATACGCAGTATTTT
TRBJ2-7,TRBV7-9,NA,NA,CASSLGQAWVEQYF,TGTGCCAGCAGCTTAGGACAGGCATGGGTCGAGCAGTACTTC
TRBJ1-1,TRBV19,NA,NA,CASTGERQNTEAFF,TGTGCCAGTACGGGGGAGAGACAGAACACTGAAGCTTTCTTT
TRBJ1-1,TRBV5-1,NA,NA,CASASRGSAEAFF,TGCGCCAGCGCCTCTCGGGGTAGCGCTGAAGCTTTCTTT
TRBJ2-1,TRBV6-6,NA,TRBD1,CASSYSGTGGNNEQFF,TGTGCCAGCAGTTACTCCGGGACAGGGGGCAACAATGAGCAGTTCTTC
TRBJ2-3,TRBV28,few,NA,CASSPNEGGGGTDTQYF,TGTGCCAGCAGCCCCAACGAGGGGGGAGGGGGCACAGATACGCAGTATTTT
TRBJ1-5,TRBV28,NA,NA,CASSITGWPQHF,TGTGCCAGCAGTATCACGGGGTGGCCCCAGCATTTT
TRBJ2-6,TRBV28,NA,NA,CASSLFSWGLGANVLTF,TGTGCCAGCAGTTTATTCTCATGGGGGCTTGGGGCCAACGTCCTGACTTTC
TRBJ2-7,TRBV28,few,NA,CASSLLEGDYEQYF,TGTGCCAGCAGTTTATTAGAGGGGGACTACGAGCAGTACTTC
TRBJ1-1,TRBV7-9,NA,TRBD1,CASSLARGQGIKAFF,TGTGCCAGCAGCTTAGCGCGTGGACAGGGGATAAAAGCTTTCTTT
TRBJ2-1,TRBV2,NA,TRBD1,CASSVQQGNEQFF,TGTGCCAGCAGTGTTCAACAGGGGAATGAGCAGTTCTTC
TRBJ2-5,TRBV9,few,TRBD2,CASSPRLAGRGETQYF,TGTGCCAGCAGCCCCCGACTAGCGGGGAGGGGGGAGACCCAGTACTTC